The entry below describes one T cell receptor (beta chain). Antigen unknown. Terminally differentiated effector memory CD45RA+ cells were left out of the naive CD8 fraction, which was CD45RO-negative and positively selected for CCR7. This sample was taken from a study of shared clonotypes between healthy human individuals. Whole-study results and caveats: Sequencing depth was expected to affect clonotype sharing among donors. Lower generation probabilities were found for non-shared clonotypes than for those shared by all four donors. Four donors showed sharing of 4.5% to 6% of naive CD4 clonotypes.

TCRdb keeps only in-frame clones here, not all; method: immunoSEQ multiplex PCR. The repertoire holds 2 million to 2.5 million clones, with roughly 91% as singletons. Sequenced sample: naive CD8+ T cells from PBMCs. The origin of this receptor is a man between 18 and 29 years old in good health. Some clones in this sample may be carry-over from other donors' samples.

For the CDR3, the DNA is TGTGCCAGCAGCTTAGATCTATTGGCCTACTCCTACAATGAGCAGTTCTTC. Its translation: CASSLDLLAYSYNEQFF. This rearrangement joins TRBV11-2 to TRBJ2-1; D is undetermined. Germline values: CDR1 SGHAT, CDR2 FQNNGV. The CDR3 spans 17 residues. Trimming removed 0 bases at V and 0 bases at J, with 12 bases between.